The sequence of this T cell receptor (beta chain) was determined in a study of cytomegalovirus exposure and HLA in healthy donors. Only in-frame clones appear in the TCRdb table, and some are missing; sequencing was by immunoSEQ multiplex PCR. The profile shows about 56,000 clones, 89% of them singletons. CDR1 and CDR2 from the germline V gene are SEHNR and FQNEAQ (reference sequence). The CDR3 is made up of 14 amino acids. V lost 5 bases and J 3 bases, leaving 13 bases between the germline ends. The sequenced material came from PBMCs. The source of this sequence is a woman aged 18-30 years in good health and CMV-seronegative. V and J are TRBV7-9 and TRBJ2-5; a possible D gene is TRBD2 (6 bases). The CDR3 here is CASSVAGGKETQYF. CDR3 DNA: TGTGCCAGCAGCGTCGCCGGGGGAAAAGAGACCCAGTACTTC.